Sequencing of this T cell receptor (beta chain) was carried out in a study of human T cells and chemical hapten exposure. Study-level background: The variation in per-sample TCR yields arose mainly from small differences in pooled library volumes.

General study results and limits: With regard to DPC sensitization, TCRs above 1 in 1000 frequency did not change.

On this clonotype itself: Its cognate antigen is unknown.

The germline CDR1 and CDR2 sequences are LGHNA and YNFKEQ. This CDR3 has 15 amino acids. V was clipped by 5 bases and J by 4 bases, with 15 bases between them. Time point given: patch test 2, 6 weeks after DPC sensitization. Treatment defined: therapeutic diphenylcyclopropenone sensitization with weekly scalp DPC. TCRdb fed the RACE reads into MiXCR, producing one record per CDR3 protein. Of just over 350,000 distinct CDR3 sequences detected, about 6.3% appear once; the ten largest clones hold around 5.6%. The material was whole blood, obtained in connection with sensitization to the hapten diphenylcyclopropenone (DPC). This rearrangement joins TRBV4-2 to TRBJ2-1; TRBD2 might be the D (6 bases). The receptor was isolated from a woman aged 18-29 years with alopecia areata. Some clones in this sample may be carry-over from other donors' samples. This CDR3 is CASSTPGVSYNEQFF. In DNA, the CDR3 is TGTGCCAGCAGCACTCCGGGGGTATCTTACAATGAGCAGTTCTTC.